The 29 T cell receptor beta chains presented below share a single source sample, sequenced in a study of control samples from healthy donors and cancer patients. Here immunoSEQ multiplex PCR was the method, and the copy in TCRdb shows in-frame clones only, minus some. The repertoire holds about 160,000 clones, with 94% as singletons. Sequencing was carried out using blood. The source of these receptors is a woman aged 40-49 years in good health.

A single count supports this clone. The chain combines TRBV12-5 with TRBJ1-2, with D possibly TRBD1 on 5 matching bases. The CDR3 runs to 12 residues. Per germline, CDR1 LGHNT and CDR2 FRNRAP. V shed 3 bases and J shed 8 bases, with 10 bases lying between them. CDR3 loop: CASGFFRDGYTF. CDR3 nucleotides: TGTGCTAGTGGTTTCTTCCGGGACGGCTACACCTTC.

This clone was picked up a small number of times. The rearrangement joins TRBV12-3 or TRBV12-4 to TRBJ1-5; no firm D call. The CDR3 has 12 amino acids. The V end lost 8 bases, the J end lost 11 bases, and 16 bases lay between the germline ends. The CDR3 nucleotides read TGTGCCAGCCGAGAAGGAGGGCTAGCCCAGCATTTT. It translates to CASREGGLAQHF.

The chain has TRBV9 and TRBJ1-1; D possibly corresponds to TRBD1 (5 bases). The CDR3 covers 14 residues. Trimming removed 0 bases at V and 6 bases at J, with 12 bases between. CDR1 and CDR2 (germline): SGDLS, YYNGEE. As DNA, the CDR3 is TGTGCCAGCAGCGTAGTTCAGGGAAAGGCTGAAGCTTTCTTT. The encoded protein is CASSVVQGKAEAFF.

This clone occurred once. This chain links TRBV6-2 or TRBV6-3 with TRBJ2-7; the D call may be TRBD1 or TRBD2 (5 bases each). This CDR3 has 11 residues. CDR1 is MNHEY and CDR2 is SVGEGT in the germline V gene. Trimming removed 6 bases at V and 9 bases at J, with 12 bases between. The CDR3 nucleotides are TGTGCCAGCAGCCTTGGGGGTGGGCAGTACTTC. Its protein is CASSLGGGQYF.

Only one count was recorded for this clone. This chain joins TRBV7-9 and TRBJ1-5; tentative D call: TRBD1 (5 bases). The CDR3 runs 15 residues. The germline V gene encodes CDR1 SEHNR and CDR2 FQNEAQ (reference sequence). Trimming pared 5 bases from V and 5 bases from J, leaving 16 bases between. The CDR3: CASSGSGGGDQPQHF. In DNA form, the CDR3 reads TGTGCCAGCAGCGGGTCTGGGGGTGGAGATCAGCCCCAGCATTTT.

The rearrangement uses TRBV12-5 and TRBJ2-1, with 9 bases aligning to TRBD2. V gave up 1 base and J gave up 10 bases; unmatched junction bases: 5. The germline V gene encodes CDR1 LGHNT and CDR2 FRNRAP. The CDR3 covers 14 residues. CDR3 sequence: CASGLEAGGSEQFF. The CDR3 DNA is TGTGCTAGTGGTTTGGAAGCGGGGGGCTCGGAGCAGTTCTTC.

The V and J genes are TRBV6-5 and TRBJ1-6; 7 bases fit TRBD1. The CDR3 is made up of 14 amino acids. J gave up 8 bases and V 4 bases, and 5 bases lay outside the gene matches. Germline V gene sequence: CDR1 MNHEY, CDR2 SVGAGI. CDR3 amino acids: CASSFTGEHSPLHF. The CDR3 DNA reads TGTGCCAGCAGTTTCACAGGGGAGCATTCACCCCTCCACTTT.

The chain links TRBV27 to TRBJ2-7; 10 nucleotides align to TRBD1. CDR3 length: 15 amino acids. Germline assignment: CDR1 MNHEY and CDR2 SMNVEV (reference sequence). The V gene end was trimmed by 3 bases and the J gene end by 4 bases; junction bases not matched to a gene: 6. CDR3 amino acids: CASSLGTGAFYEQYF. CDR3 bases: TGTGCCAGCAGTTTGGGGACAGGGGCGTTTTACGAGCAGTACTTC.

This chain uses TRBV7-2 with TRBJ1-3; D gene unclear. Germline V gene lookup returns CDR1 SGHTA and CDR2 FQGNSA. The CDR3 consists of 15 residues. The V gene lost 0 bases and the J gene lost 8 bases, with 14 bases spanning the gap. CDR3: CASSLAAQSFHTIYF. The CDR3 nucleotides read TGTGCCAGCAGCTTAGCGGCACAGTCATTTCACACCATATATTTT.

This chain connects TRBV6-5 to TRBJ1-2; D gene unclear. Between the trimmed V and J ends, which lost 4 bases and 7 bases, there was a span of 7 bases. The germline V gene has CDR1 MNHEY and CDR2 SVGAGI. The CDR3 is made up of 11 amino acids. The CDR3 reads CASSSGSGYTF. The DNA for the CDR3 is TGTGCCAGCAGTTCGGGGAGTGGCTACACCTTC.

The chain employs TRBV19 and TRBJ2-5, with 9 bases matching TRBD2. The CDR3 is 15 residues long. Germline V gives CDR1 LNHDA, CDR2 SQIVND (reference sequence). V gave up 2 bases and J gave up 2 bases; unmatched junction bases: 3. CDR3 region: CASSITLAGQETQYF. The CDR3 region has the DNA TGTGCCAGTAGTATAACCCTAGCGGGACAAGAGACCCAGTACTTC.

The CDR3 coding sequence is TGTGCCAGCAGCCCGATCCCGGGACAGTTTAGGAATGAGCAGTTCTTC. Protein product: CASSPIPGQFRNEQFF. This rearrangement joins TRBV7-3 to TRBJ2-1, with 7 bases lining up with TRBD1. This CDR3 is built from 16 residues. The germline gives CDR1 SGHTA, CDR2 FQGTGA. V shed 5 bases, J shed 7 bases, and the junction held 14 bases outside the gene matches.

The chain joins TRBV27 to TRBJ1-2, with a possible D match to TRBD1 (5 bases). Germline lookup yields CDR1 MNHEY and CDR2 SMNVEV (reference sequence). With 0 bases removed from V and 7 bases from J, the gap between germline ends came to 18 bases. The CDR3 runs to 16 residues. DNA of the CDR3: TGTGCCAGCAGTTTATCGCCACGGGCAGTGGGGGTTGGCTACACCTTC. Amino acid sequence: CASSLSPRAVGVGYTF.

The V call is TRBV7-8, the J call TRBJ2-5; unclear D gene. The CDR3 consists of 16 residues. V was trimmed by 0 bases and J by 2 bases, leaving 13 bases between them. Germline values: CDR1 SGHVS, CDR2 FQNEAQ. The CDR3 protein is CASSLAGLRPQETQYF. The CDR3 DNA reads TGTGCCAGCAGCTTAGCTGGCCTCCGCCCTCAAGAGACCCAGTACTTC.

V is TRBV6-5 and J is TRBJ2-1; 10 nucleotides agree with TRBD1. The CDR3 loop spans 16 amino acids. The V segment lost 3 bases and the J segment 7 bases; nucleotides outside the gene matches: 9. The germline V gene encodes CDR1 MNHEY and CDR2 SVGAGI. The CDR3 nucleotides read TGTGCCAGCAGTTATTCCCGGGACAGGGGCGGTAATGAGCAGTTCTTC. This sequence encodes CASSYSRDRGGNEQFF.

V usage is TRBV3-1 (or the pseudogene TRBV3-2) and J usage is TRBJ1-6; a weak D match, TRBD1 (5 bases). Germline lookup yields CDR1 LGHDT and CDR2 YNNKEL (reference sequence). V gave up 6 bases and J gave up 10 bases, with 19 bases separating them. CDR3 size: 15 residues. CDR3 loop: CASRDIGGGRSPLHF. The CDR3 DNA sequence: TGTGCCAGCAGAGATATCGGCGGGGGACGCTCACCCCTCCACTTT.

The chain couples TRBV3-1 (or the pseudogene TRBV3-2) to TRBJ2-2; either TRBD1 or TRBD2 may supply D (5 bases each). The CDR3 contains 14 residues. Trimming took 4 bases from V and 4 from J, leaving 10 bases between them. The germline V gene encodes CDR1 LGHDT and CDR2 YNNKEL (reference sequence). This CDR3 reads CASSPGTTTGELFF. CDR3 nucleotides: TGTGCCAGCAGCCCCGGGACCACCACCGGGGAGCTGTTTTTT.

This sequence joins TRBV15 and TRBJ1-1; TRBD1 is a possible D gene (6 bases). Looked up from germline, CDR1 is LNHNV and CDR2 is YYDKDF (reference sequence). The germline V and J ends were trimmed by 4 bases and 0 bases, with 9 bases remaining between them. The CDR3 totals 14 residues. For the CDR3, the DNA is TGTGCCACCAGCAACAGGGCGGTGAACACTGAAGCTTTCTTT. Protein: CATSNRAVNTEAFF.

The chain combines TRBV30 with TRBJ1-2, with a possible D match to TRBD1 (6 bases). From germline, CDR1 is GTSNPN and CDR2 SVGIG (reference sequence). CDR3 size: 14 residues. Between the trimmed V and J ends, which lost 4 bases and 8 bases, there was a span of 20 bases. CDR3 coding DNA: TGTGCCTGGACCATATCTACCGGGACAACCGGCTACACCTTC. Translation gives CAWTISTGTTGYTF.

The V call is TRBV19, the J call TRBJ2-2, with D tentatively TRBD1 (6 bases). The V end lost 7 bases, the J end lost 1 base, and 7 bases lay between the germline ends. CDR1 LNHDA and CDR2 SQIVND come from the germline V gene (reference sequence). The CDR3 length is 13 residues. This CDR3 reads CASMDRNTGELFF. CDR3 sequence (DNA): TGTGCCAGTATGGACAGGAACACCGGGGAGCTGTTTTTT.

V gene TRBV27 combines with J gene TRBJ2-7; 14 bases match TRBD2. This CDR3 is 13 amino acids long. Germline-derived CDR1 and CDR2 are MNHEY and SMNVEV (reference sequence). J was trimmed by 6 bases and V by 8 bases; bases with no gene match: 3. The CDR3 is CASGTSGSIEQYF. The CDR3 coding sequence is TGTGCCAGCGGGACTAGCGGGAGTATCGAGCAGTACTTC.

CDR3 residues: CASSYDRVVQPQHF. DNA of the CDR3: TGTGCCAGCAGTTACGACAGGGTCGTTCAGCCCCAGCATTTT. The gene calls are TRBV6-5 and TRBJ1-5; 7 positions agree with TRBD1. V lost 2 bases and J lost 6; bases outside the gene matches: 4. CDR1 MNHEY and CDR2 SVGAGI come from the germline V gene. CDR3 length: 14 amino acids.

V usage is TRBV7-2 and J usage is TRBJ2-1; 12 bases are a match to TRBD2. Per the germline V gene, CDR1 is SGHTA and CDR2 is FQGNSA. This CDR3 comprises 14 residues. The trim removed 5 bases at V and 6 bases at J, leaving 2 bases unmatched. The CDR3: CASSATSGSNEQFF. As DNA, the CDR3 is TGTGCCAGCAGCGCGACTAGCGGGAGCAATGAGCAGTTCTTC.

The rearrangement joins TRBV7-9 to TRBJ2-5, with 11 bases aligning to TRBD1. This CDR3 has 16 amino acids. CDR1 and CDR2 (germline): SEHNR, FQNEAQ (reference sequence). Trimming removed 2 bases from V and 5 bases from J; junction bases left unmatched: 7. The DNA of the CDR3 is TGTGCCAGCAGCTTAATCCAAGGGACAGGGGGGGAGACCCAGTACTTC. Translation: CASSLIQGTGGETQYF.

With respect to this clone: Other DNA sequences in this sample translate to the same CDR3. This rearrangement joins TRBV2 to TRBJ2-7; D uncertain. Per germline, CDR1 SNHLY and CDR2 FYNNEI. Trimming left V 7 bases short and J 4 bases short, with 8 bases between. CDR3 length equals 11 residues. The CDR3 DNA sequence: TGTGCCAGCAAACTTAGTTACGAGCAGTACTTC. Translation gives CASKLSYEQYF.

This clone was seen just once. The V and J genes are TRBV19 and TRBJ2-5; 7 nucleotides align to TRBD2. The CDR3 is made up of 15 amino acids. The ends lost 3 bases at V and 5 bases at J; junction bases unmatched: 9. Germline CDR1 and CDR2: LNHDA and SQIVND (reference sequence). This CDR3 is CASSMGSGSAETQYF. CDR3 DNA sequence: TGTGCCAGTAGTATGGGTAGCGGGTCCGCGGAGACCCAGTACTTC.

J is TRBJ1-2 and V is TRBV7-9, with D uncertain. The V end was cut by 4 bases, the J end by 0 bases, with 12 bases between. This CDR3 spans 15 amino acids. Germline CDR1 and CDR2: SEHNR and FQNEAQ (reference sequence). In DNA form, the CDR3 reads TGTGCCAGCAGCTCGGCACGAAACCCTAACTATGGCTACACCTTC. Translated, it gives CASSSARNPNYGYTF.

The V gene is TRBV5-1, the J gene TRBJ2-2, with D unclear. The CDR3 loop spans 15 amino acids. The V end was cut by 5 bases, the J end by 3 bases, with 14 bases between. Germline V gives CDR1 SGHRS, CDR2 YFSETQ. In nucleotides, the CDR3 is TGCGCCAGCAGATTTTCCCCGAGCGACACCGGGGAGCTGTTTTTT. Encoded protein: CASRFSPSDTGELFF.

The V gene is TRBV10-3, the J gene TRBJ1-1; D not resolved. CDR3 size: 13 residues. Germline values: CDR1 ENHRY, CDR2 SYGVKD. Trimming took off 4 bases at V and 8 bases at J, with 14 bases between the two ends. CDR3 bases: TGTGCCATCAGTGCGGGCCGGGAGGGCGAAGCTTTCTTT. Amino acids: CAISAGREGEAFF.